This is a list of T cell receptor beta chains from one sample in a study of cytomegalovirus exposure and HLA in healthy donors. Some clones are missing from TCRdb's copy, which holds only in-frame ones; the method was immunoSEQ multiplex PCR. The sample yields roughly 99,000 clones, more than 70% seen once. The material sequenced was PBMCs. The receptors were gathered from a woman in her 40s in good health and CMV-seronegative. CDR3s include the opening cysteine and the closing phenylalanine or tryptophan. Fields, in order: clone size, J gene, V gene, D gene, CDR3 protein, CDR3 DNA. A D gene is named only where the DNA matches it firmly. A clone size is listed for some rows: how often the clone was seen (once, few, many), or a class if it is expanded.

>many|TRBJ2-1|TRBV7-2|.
CASSLGSGNEQFF
TGTGCCAGCAGCTTAGGGAGTGGGAATGAGCAGTTCTTC
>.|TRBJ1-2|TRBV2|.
CASSPTVFTNYGYTF
TGTGCCAGCAGCCCGACAGTTTTTACTAACTATGGCTACACCTTC
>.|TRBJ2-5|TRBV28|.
CASSYIETQYF
TGTGCCAGCAGCTATATAGAGACCCAGTACTTC
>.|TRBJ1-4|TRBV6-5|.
CASSLYPQGNEKLFF
TGTGCCAGCAGTTTGTACCCTCAGGGGAATGAAAAACTGTTTTTT
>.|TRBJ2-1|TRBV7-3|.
CASSLGPDYSRFF
TGTGCCAGCAGCTTAGGCCCCGACTACTCAAGGTTCTTC
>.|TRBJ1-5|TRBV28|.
CASSFGQGNGQPQHF
TGTGCCAGCAGTTTTGGGCAGGGGAACGGGCAGCCCCAGCATTTT
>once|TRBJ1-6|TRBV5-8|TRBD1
CASSVRDSYNSPLHF
TGTGCCAGCAGCGTCCGGGACAGCTATAATTCACCCCTCCACTTT
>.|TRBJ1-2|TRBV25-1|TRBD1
CASSKTGQGVRDYGYTF
TGTGCCAGCTCGAAGACCGGACAGGGGGTAAGGGACTATGGCTACACCTTC
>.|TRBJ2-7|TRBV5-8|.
CASSVRRVYEQYF
TGTGCCAGCAGCGTACGCAGGGTTTACGAGCAGTACTTC
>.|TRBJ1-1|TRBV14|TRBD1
CASRPTGGNTEAFF
TGTGCCAGCAGACCGACAGGGGGAAACACTGAAGCTTTCTTT
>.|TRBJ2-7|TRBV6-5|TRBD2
CASSYDRGDYEQYF
TGTGCCAGCAGTTACGATCGGGGGGACTACGAGCAGTACTTC
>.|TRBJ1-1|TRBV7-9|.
CASSRETGNTEAFF
TGTGCCAGCAGCCGCGAGACAGGGAACACTGAAGCTTTCTTT
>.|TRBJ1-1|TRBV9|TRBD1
CASSGQQGPNTEAFF
TGTGCCAGCAGCGGACAACAGGGGCCGAACACTGAGGCTTTCTTT
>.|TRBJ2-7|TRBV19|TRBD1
CASSPGQDYEQYF
TGTGCCAGTAGTCCCGGACAGGACTACGAGCAGTACTTC
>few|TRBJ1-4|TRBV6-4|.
CASSDSMGEGEKLFF
TGTGCCAGCAGTGACTCGATGGGAGAGGGTGAAAAACTGTTTTTT
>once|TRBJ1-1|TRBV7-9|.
CASSLGLAGTNTEAFF
TGTGCCAGCAGCTTAGGGTTGGCAGGTACCAACACTGAAGCTTTCTTT
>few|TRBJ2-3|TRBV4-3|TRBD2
CASSQDLAGGTDTQYF
TGCGCCAGCAGCCAAGATTTAGCGGGGGGGACAGATACGCAGTATTTT
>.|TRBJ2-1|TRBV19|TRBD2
CASRLLAGAYNEQFF
TGTGCCAGTAGACTCTTAGCGGGGGCGTACAATGAGCAGTTCTTC
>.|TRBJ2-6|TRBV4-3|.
CASSQEEFSGANVLTF
TGCGCCAGCAGCCAAGAAGAGTTCTCTGGGGCCAACGTCCTGACTTTC
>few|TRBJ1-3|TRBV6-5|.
CASSYSMPDSGNTIYF
TGTGCCAGCAGTTACTCGATGCCAGACTCTGGAAACACCATATATTTT
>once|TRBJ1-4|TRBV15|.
CATSRVPPIDRPIVWETNEKLFF
TGTGCCACCAGCAGAGTCCCACCAATAGACAGGCCAATTGTTTGGGAAACTAATGAAAAACTGTTTTTT
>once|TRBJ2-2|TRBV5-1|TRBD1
CASTTPRGPGELFF
TGCGCCAGCACCACACCTAGGGGGCCCGGGGAGCTGTTTTTT
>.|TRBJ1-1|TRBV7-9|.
CSSSLSTEAFF
TGTTCCAGCAGCTTATCGACTGAAGCTTTCTTT
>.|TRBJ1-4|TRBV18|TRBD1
CASSTGEESGKLFF
TGTGCCAGCTCGACAGGGGAAGAATCTGGAAAACTGTTTTTT
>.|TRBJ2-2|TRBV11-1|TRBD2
CASSRPLAGGRTGELFF
TGTGCCAGCAGCCGGCCCTTAGCGGGGGGGCGAACCGGGGAGCTGTTTTTT